This TCR beta chain is from a study of neurological immune-mediated disorders. The ends lost 3 bases at V and 6 bases at J; junction bases unmatched: 14. This CDR3 region has 16 residues. The germline CDR1 and CDR2 sequences are DFQATT and SNEGSKA (reference sequence). 5'RACE generated cDNA with 10-nucleotide random UMIs. Via MiXCR, TCRdb re-called the 5' RACE reads, giving one row per CDR3 protein. The profile shows 40,000 to 60,000 distinct CDR3 sequences, 13% of them singletons. This clonotype was counted many times. Sample time point: longitudinal time-point 2. The source material was PBMCs. The genes are TRBV20-1 and TRBJ2-3, with TRBD2 matching over 8 bases. This receptor was obtained from a male donor with HTLV-1-associated myelopathy (HAM/TSP). The CDR3 protein is CSASPRGSGAADTQYF. CDR3 nucleotide sequence: TGCAGTGCTAGCCCTCGGGGTAGCGGGGCCGCGGATACGCAGTATTTT.